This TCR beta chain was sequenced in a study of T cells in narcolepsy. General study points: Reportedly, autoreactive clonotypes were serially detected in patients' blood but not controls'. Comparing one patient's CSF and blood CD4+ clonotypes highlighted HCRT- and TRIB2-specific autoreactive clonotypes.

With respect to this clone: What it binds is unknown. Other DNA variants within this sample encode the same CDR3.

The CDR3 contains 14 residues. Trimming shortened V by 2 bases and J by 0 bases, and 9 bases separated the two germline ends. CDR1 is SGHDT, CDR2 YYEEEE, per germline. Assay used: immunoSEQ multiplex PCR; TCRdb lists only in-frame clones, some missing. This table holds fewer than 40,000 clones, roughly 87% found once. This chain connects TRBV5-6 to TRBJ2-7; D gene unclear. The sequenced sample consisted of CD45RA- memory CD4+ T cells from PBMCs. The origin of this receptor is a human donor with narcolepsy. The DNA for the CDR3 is TGTGCCAGCAGCTTAGTGAGCAGCTCCTACGAGCAGTACTTC. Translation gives CASSLVSSSYEQYF.